Below, one T cell receptor (beta chain) is given with its context. What it binds is unknown. One entry per CDR3 protein results from TCRdb running MiXCR on the reads. Altogether about 920,000 distinct CDR3 sequences are present, around 32% being singletons, with the ten largest covering around an eighth. This sample is drawn from a study of T cell repertoires in cytomegalovirus infection. The wider study: Recently identified HLA-C-restricted CMV epitopes were among the peptides used. Both a matching HLA type and CMV infection were indicated by public TCR beta signatures. Points from the study as a whole: Carriage of CMV together with the relevant HLA was identifiable through cumulative public TCR beta family frequency.

The CDR3 runs to 14 residues. The germline V gene has CDR1 SQVTM and CDR2 ANQGSEA. V lost 1 base to trimming and J lost 5 bases, with 11 bases between them. The sequence was collected from a human donor in good health (CMV status not recorded). Some clones in this sample may be carry-over from other donors' samples. The source material was cultured CD8+ T cells from PBMCs, sampled from culture after CMV antigen stimulation. The genes are TRBV29-1 and TRBJ2-2, with D possibly TRBD2 on 5 matching bases. The CDR3 DNA is TGCAGCGTTGAAGGAAAGGAGGCGACCGGGGAGCTGTTTTTT. Protein: CSVEGKEATGELFF.